The following is a TCR beta chain sequence with its context. Its matching antigen is unknown. The data are from a study of memory CD4+ T cells and cytomegalovirus serostatus. Study-wide results and limits: Suggested: most of the CMV-linked TCR signature lies in CD4+ memory cells.

Single viable CD3+CD4+CD8-CD45RO+ cells were sorted as the memory CD4+ T cells. Serum IgG to CMV pp150, pp28, p38 and p52 defined serostatus. In the authors' workflow: Out-of-frame sequences were removed, leaving a few million distinct TCRbeta sequences. Libraries were prepared by immunoSEQ multiplex PCR; TCRdb keeps only in-frame clonotypes and omits some of them. Clone size and V and J calls were adopted from that table, with D and trimming inferred from the DNA. The profile shows 50,000 to 65,000 clones, roughly three quarters of them singletons. Germline lookup yields CDR1 DFQATT and CDR2 SNEGSKA (reference sequence). The CDR3 has 10 residues. Trimming cost V 5 bases and J 9 bases, with 10 bases left between them.

V gene TRBV20-1 combines with J gene TRBJ1-1; D not certain. The source material was memory CD4+ T cells from blood. The TCR originated in an adult in good health and CMV-seronegative. The CDR3 DNA sequence: TGCAGTGCTTCCACGGAAAAAGCTTTCTTT. Encoded protein: CSASTEKAFF.